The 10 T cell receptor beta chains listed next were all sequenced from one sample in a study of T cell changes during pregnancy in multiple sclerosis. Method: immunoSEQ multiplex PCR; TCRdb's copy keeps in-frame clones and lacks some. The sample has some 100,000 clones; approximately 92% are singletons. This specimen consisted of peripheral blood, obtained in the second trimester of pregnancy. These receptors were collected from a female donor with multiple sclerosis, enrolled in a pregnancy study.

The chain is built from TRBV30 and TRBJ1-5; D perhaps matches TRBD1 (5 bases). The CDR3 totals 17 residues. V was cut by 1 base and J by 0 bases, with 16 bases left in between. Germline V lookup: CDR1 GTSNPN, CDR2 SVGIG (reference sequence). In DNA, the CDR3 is TGTGCCTGGAGTGCACTAGTGGCCGGGGGTAGCAATCAGCCCCAGCATTTT. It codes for CAWSALVAGGSNQPQHF.

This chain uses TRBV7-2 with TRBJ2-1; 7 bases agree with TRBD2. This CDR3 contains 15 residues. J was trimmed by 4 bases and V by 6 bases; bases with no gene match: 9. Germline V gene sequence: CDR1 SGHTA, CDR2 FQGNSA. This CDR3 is CASRPPAGTYNEQFF. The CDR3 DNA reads TGTGCCAGCAGGCCGCCAGCGGGAACGTACAATGAGCAGTTCTTC.

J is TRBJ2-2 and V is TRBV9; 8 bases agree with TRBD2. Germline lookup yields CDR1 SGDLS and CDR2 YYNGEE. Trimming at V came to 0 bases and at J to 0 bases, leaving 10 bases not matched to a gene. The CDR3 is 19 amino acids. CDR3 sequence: CASSVVLAEPRSNTGELFF. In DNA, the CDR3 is TGTGCCAGCAGCGTAGTACTAGCGGAGCCTCGATCGAACACCGGGGAGCTGTTTTTT.

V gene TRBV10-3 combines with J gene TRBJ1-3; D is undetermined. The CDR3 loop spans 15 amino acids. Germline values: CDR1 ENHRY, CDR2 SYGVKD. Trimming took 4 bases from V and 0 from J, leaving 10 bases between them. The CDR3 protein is CAISGESSSGNTIYF. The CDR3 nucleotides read TGTGCCATCAGTGGGGAGTCTAGCTCTGGAAACACCATATATTTT.

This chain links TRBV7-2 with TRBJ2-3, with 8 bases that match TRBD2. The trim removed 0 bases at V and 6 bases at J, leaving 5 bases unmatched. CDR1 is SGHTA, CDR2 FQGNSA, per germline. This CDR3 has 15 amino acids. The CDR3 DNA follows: TGTGCCAGCAGCTTAGCGGCGGTAGCGGGGGATACGCAGTATTTT. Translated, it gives CASSLAAVAGDTQYF.

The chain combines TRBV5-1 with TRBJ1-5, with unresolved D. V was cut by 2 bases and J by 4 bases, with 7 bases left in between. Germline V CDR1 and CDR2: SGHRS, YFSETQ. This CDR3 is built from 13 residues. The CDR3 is CASSFGQNQPQHF. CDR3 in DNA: TGCGCCAGCAGCTTTGGCCAAAATCAGCCCCAGCATTTT.

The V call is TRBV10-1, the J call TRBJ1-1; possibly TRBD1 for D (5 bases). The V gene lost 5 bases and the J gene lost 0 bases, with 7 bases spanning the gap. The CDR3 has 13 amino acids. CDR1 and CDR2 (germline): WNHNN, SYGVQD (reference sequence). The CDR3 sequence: CASSRGVNTEAFF. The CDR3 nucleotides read TGCGCCAGCAGTAGGGGTGTGAACACTGAAGCTTTCTTT.

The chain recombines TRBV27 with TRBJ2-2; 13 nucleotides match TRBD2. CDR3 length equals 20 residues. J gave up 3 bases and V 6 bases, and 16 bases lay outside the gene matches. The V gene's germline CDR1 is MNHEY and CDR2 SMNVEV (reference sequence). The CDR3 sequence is CASSRTPGLAGTFDTGELFF. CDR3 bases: TGTGCCAGCAGCCGCACTCCGGGACTAGCGGGAACCTTCGACACCGGGGAGCTGTTTTTT.

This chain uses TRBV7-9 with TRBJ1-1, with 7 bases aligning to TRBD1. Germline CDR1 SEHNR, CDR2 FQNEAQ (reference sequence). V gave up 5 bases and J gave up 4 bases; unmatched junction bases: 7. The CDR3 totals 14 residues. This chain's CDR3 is CASSLMTGSTEAFF. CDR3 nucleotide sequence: TGTGCCAGCAGCCTCATGACAGGGTCCACTGAAGCTTTCTTT.

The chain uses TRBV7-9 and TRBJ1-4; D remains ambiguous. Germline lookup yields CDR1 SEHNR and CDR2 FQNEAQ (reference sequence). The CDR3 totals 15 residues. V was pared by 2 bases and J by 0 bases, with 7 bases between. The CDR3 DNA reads TGTGCCAGCAGCTTAAACCGGGCAACTAATGAAAAACTGTTTTTT. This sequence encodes CASSLNRATNEKLFF. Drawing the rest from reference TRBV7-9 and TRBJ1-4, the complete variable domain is DTGVSQNPRHKITKRGQNVTFRCDPISEHNRLYWYRQTLGQGPEFLTYFQNEAQLEKSRLLSDRFSAERPKGSFSTLEIQRTEQGDSAMYLCASSLNRATNEKLFFGSGTQLSVL.